The TCR beta chain described here comes from a study of HIV-infected patients and healthy controls. Study-wide points: MAIT alpha-chain CDR3s were frequent in healthy controls, depleted in HIV+.

All unsorted peripheral T cells were captured because whole blood was used without fractionation. Reverse transcription used 450 to 650 ng RNA and constant-region primers for alpha and beta. Separate chain-specific third strand synthesis with multiplexing indices produced the alpha and beta libraries. TCRdb analysed the 5' RACE reads with MiXCR anew, one entry per CDR3 protein. The repertoire holds more than 15,000 distinct CDR3 sequences, with around 5.5% as singletons. Concerning this clonotype: Its antigen is unidentified.

The CDR3 covers 17 residues. Trimming removed 2 bases from V and 0 bases from J, with 13 bases in between. The material sequenced was blood. The source of this sequence is an adult in good health. The V and J genes are TRBV12-3 or TRBV12-4 and TRBJ2-2; D might be TRBD2 (7 bases). The CDR3 bases are TGTGCCAGCAGTTTATCCCCGGGGGGCACGAACACCGGGGAGCTGTTTTTT. Its translation is CASSLSPGGTNTGELFF.